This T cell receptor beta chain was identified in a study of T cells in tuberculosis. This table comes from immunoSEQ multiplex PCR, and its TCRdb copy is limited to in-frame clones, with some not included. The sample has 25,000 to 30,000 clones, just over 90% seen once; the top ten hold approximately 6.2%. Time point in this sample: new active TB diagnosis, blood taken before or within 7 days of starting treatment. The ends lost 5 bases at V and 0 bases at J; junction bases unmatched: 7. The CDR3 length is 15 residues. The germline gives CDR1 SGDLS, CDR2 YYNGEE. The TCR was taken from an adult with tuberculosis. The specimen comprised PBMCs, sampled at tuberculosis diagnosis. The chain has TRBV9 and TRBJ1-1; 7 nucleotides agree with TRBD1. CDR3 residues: CASRPPGQMNTEAFF. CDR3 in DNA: TGTGCCAGCAGACCCCCGGGACAGATGAACACTGAAGCTTTCTTT.